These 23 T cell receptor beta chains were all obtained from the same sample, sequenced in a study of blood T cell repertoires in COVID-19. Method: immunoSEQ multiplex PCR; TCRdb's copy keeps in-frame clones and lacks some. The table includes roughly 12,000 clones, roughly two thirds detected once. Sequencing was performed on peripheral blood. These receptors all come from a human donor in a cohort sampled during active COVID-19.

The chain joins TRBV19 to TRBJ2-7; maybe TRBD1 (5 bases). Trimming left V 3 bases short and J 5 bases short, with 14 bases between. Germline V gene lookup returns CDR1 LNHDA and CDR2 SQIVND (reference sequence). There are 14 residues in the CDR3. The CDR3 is CASSISPRANEQYF. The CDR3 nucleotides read TGTGCCAGTAGTATTAGTCCCAGGGCGAACGAGCAGTACTTC.

In nucleotides, the CDR3 is TGTGCCAGCAGCTTACAGGGTGGTTCCGGCACTGAAGCTTTCTTT. It yields the protein CASSLQGGSGTEAFF. This chain connects TRBV5-5 to TRBJ1-1; tentative D call: TRBD1 (6 bases). V lost 2 bases and J lost 4, with 15 bases in between. Looked up from germline, CDR1 is SGHKS and CDR2 is YYEKEE (reference sequence). The CDR3 runs 15 residues.

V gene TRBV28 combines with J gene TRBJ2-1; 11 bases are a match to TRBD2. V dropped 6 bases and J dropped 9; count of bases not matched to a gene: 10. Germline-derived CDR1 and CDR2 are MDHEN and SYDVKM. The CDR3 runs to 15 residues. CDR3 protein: CASSLNSGRASEQFF. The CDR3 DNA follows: TGTGCCAGCAGCCTCAATAGCGGGAGGGCCAGTGAGCAGTTCTTC. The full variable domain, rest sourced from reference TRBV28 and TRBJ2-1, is DVKVTQSSRYLVKRTGEKVFLECVQDMDHENMFWYRQDPGLGLRLIYFSYDVKMKEKGDIPEGYSVSREKKERFSLILESASTNQTSMYLCASSLNSGRASEQFFGPGTRLTVL.

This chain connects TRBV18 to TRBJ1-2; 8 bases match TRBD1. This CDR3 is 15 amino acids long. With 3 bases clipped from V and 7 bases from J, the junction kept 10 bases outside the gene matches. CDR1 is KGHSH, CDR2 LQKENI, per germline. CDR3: CASSPTPHRGTGYTF. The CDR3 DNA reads TGTGCCAGCTCACCGACCCCCCACAGGGGGACTGGCTACACCTTC.

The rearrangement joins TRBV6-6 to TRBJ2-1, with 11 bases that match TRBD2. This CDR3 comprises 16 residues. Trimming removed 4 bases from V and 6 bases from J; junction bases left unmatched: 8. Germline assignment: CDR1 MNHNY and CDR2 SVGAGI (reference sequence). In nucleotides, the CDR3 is TGTGCCAGCAGTTCGCCCCCCGGACTAGCGGGCAATGAGCAGTTCTTC. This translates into CASSSPPGLAGNEQFF.

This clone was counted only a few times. CDR3 loop: CASSSDRSSYNEQFF. CDR3 bases: TGTGCCAGCAGCTCGGACAGGAGCTCCTACAATGAGCAGTTCTTC. The chain employs TRBV7-2 and TRBJ2-1; TRBD1 matches 7 bases. Per the germline V gene, CDR1 is SGHTA and CDR2 is FQGNSA. CDR3 length: 15 amino acids. The trim removed 4 bases at V and 0 bases at J, leaving 3 bases unmatched.

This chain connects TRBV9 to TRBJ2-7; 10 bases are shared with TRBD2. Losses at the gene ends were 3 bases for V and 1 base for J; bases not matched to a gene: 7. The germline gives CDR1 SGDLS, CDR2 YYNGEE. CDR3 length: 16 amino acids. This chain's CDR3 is CASSGSTSGVSYEQYF. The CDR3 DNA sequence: TGTGCCAGCAGCGGATCCACTAGCGGGGTATCCTACGAGCAGTACTTC.

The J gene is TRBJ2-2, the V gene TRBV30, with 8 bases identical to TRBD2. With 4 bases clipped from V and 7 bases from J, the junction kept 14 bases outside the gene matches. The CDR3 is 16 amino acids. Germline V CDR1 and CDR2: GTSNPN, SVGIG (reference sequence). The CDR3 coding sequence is TGTGCCTGGATACCGGCGAGCGGGAGTAGTAGCGGGGAGCTGTTTTTT. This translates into CAWIPASGSSSGELFF.

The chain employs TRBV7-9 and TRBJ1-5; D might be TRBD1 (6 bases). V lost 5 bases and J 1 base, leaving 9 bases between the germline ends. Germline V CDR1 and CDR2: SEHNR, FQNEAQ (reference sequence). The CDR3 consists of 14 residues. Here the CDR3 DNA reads TGTGCCAGCAGCCGGGACACAAGCAATCAGCCCCAGCATTTT. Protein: CASSRDTSNQPQHF.

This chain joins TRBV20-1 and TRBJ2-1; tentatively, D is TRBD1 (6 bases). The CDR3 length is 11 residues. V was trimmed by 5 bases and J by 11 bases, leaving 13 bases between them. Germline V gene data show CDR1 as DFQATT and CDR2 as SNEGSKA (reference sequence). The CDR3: CSAVTGKKQFF. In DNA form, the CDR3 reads TGCAGTGCTGTGACAGGTAAAAAGCAGTTCTTC.

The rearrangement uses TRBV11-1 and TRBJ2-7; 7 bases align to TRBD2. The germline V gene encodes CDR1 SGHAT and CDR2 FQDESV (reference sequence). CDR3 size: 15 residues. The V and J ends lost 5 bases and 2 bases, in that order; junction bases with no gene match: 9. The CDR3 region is CASSVRTGLTYEQYF. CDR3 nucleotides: TGTGCCAGCAGCGTCAGAACGGGACTAACCTACGAGCAGTACTTC.

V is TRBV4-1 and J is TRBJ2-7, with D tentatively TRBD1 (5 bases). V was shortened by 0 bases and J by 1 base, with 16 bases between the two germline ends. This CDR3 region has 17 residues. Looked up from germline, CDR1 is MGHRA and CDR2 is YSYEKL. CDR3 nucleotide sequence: TGCGCCAGCAGCCAAGATGGGGCCCGGGTCTATTCCTACGAGCAGTACTTC. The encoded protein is CASSQDGARVYSYEQYF.

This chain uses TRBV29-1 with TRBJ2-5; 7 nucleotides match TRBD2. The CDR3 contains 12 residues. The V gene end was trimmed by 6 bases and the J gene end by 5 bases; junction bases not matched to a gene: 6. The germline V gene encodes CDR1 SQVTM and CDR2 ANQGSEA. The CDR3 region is CSVARGGETQYF. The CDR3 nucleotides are TGCAGCGTCGCAAGGGGAGGGGAGACCCAGTACTTC.

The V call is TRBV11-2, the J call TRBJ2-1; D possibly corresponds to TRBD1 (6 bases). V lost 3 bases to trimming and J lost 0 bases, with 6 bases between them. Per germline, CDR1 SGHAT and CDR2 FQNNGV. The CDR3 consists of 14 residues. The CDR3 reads CASSLGASYNEQFF. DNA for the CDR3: TGTGCCAGCAGCTTGGGGGCCTCCTACAATGAGCAGTTCTTC.

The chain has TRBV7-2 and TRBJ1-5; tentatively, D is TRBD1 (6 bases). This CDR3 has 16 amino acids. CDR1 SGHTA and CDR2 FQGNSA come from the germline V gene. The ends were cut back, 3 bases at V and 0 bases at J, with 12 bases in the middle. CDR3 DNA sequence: TGTGCCAGCAGCTTCTCCGGGACACATAGCAATCAGCCCCAGCATTTT. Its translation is CASSFSGTHSNQPQHF.

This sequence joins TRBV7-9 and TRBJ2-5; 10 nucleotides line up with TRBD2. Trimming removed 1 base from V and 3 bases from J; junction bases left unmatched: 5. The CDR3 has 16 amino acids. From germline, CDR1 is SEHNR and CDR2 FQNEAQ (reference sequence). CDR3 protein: CASSLGASGSKETQYF. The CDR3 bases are TGTGCCAGCAGCTTAGGAGCTAGCGGGAGTAAAGAGACCCAGTACTTC. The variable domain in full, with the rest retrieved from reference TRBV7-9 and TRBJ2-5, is DTGVSQNPRHKITKRGQNVTFRCDPISEHNRLYWYRQTLGQGPEFLTYFQNEAQLEKSRLLSDRFSAERPKGSFSTLEIQRTEQGDSAMYLCASSLGASGSKETQYFGPGTRLLVL.

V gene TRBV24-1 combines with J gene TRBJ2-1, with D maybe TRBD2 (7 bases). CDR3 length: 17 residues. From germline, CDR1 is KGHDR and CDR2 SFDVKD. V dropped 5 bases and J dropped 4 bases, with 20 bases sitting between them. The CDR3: CATSGGGRGLLYNEQFF. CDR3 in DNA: TGTGCCACCAGTGGGGGGGGCCGGGGACTACTTTACAATGAGCAGTTCTTC.

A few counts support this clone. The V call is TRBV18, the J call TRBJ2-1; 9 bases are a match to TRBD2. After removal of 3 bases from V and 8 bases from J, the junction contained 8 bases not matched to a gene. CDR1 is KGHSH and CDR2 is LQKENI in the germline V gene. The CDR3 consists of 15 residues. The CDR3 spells CASSPQREVVDEQFF. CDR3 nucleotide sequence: TGTGCCAGCTCACCGCAGCGGGAGGTGGTCGATGAGCAGTTCTTC.

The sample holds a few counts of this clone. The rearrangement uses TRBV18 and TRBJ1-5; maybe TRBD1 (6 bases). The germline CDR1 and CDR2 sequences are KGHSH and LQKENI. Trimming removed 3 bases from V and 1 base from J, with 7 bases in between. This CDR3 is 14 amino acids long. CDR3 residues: CASSPDRSNQPQHF. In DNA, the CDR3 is TGTGCCAGCTCACCGGACAGAAGCAATCAGCCCCAGCATTTT.

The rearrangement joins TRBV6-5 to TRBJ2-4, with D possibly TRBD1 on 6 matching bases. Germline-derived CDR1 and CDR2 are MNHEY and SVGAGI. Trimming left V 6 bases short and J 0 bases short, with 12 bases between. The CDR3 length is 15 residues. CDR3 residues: CASRDTGLAKNIQYF. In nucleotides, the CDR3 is TGTGCCAGCAGGGATACAGGGTTAGCCAAAAACATTCAGTACTTC.

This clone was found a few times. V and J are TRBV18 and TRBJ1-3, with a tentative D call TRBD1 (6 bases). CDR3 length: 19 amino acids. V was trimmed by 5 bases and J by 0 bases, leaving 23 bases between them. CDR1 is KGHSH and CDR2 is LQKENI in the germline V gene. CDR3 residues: CASSADRSSGSSSGNTIYF. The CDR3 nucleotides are TGTGCCAGCTCAGCCGACAGGAGTTCGGGAAGTTCCTCTGGAAACACCATATATTTT. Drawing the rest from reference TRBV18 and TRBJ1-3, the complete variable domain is NAGVMQNPRHLVRRRGQEARLRCSPMKGHSHVYWYRQLPEEGLKFMVYLQKENIIDESGMPKERFSAEFPKEGPSILRIQQVVRGDSAAYFCASSADRSSGSSSGNTIYFGEGSWLTVV.

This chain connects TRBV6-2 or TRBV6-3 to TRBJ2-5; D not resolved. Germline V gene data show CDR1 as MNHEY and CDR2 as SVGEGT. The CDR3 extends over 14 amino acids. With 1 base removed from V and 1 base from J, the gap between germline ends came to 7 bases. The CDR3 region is CASSYYGFQETQYF. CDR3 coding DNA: TGTGCCAGCAGTTACTATGGCTTCCAAGAGACCCAGTACTTC.

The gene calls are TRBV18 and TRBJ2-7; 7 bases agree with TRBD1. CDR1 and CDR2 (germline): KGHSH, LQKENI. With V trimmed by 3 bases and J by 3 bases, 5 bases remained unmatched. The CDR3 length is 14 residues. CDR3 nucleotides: TGTGCCAGCTCACCTTACAGGGACAGCTACGAGCAGTACTTC. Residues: CASSPYRDSYEQYF.